The clone carrying this T cell receptor (beta chain) was observed a few times. Its target is not known. In the PCR, 60 Vbeta and 13 Jbeta primers were used. Using immunoSEQ multiplex PCR, the repertoire was profiled, and TCRdb retains in-frame clones only, with some absent. The sample includes around 63,000 clones, approximately 71% of them seen just once. The data stem from a study of cytomegalovirus exposure and HLA in healthy donors. For the study at large: An early release of data contained approximately 80 million unique TCRs, which came from HLA-typed donors. Notes on the study in general: From TCR beta sequences, most subjects' HLA-A and HLA-B alleles were reportedly predicted accurately. An ancestry cluster, one associated with Asian ancestry, reportedly showed fewer N-insertions than the approximately 720-donor mean in a later analysis.

Nominally healthy donors provided the samples, though records likely missed some immune exposures. Germline V gene lookup returns CDR1 SGHKS and CDR2 YYEKEE (reference sequence). CDR3 size: 13 residues. With V trimmed by 4 bases and J by 8 bases, 8 bases remained unmatched. The chain links TRBV5-5 to TRBJ1-2, with 7 nucleotides matching TRBD1. The sequenced sample was PBMCs. The source is a man aged 60 to 75 in good health and CMV-seropositive. CDR3 protein: CASSGTVGGGYTF. CDR3 coding DNA: TGTGCCAGCAGCGGGACAGTTGGTGGCGGCTACACCTTC.